Listed here is a single T cell receptor beta chain. This record belongs to a study of blood T cells in healthy people across ages. Sample-barcoded 5' priming and a J-beta primer mix drove a second PCR of about 6 to 12 cycles. Each CDR3 protein gets one entry after TCRdb re-called the 5' RACE reads with MiXCR. The table lists more than 900,000 distinct CDR3 sequences, almost 30% of them singletons. The same sample was also studied in work on T cells of mothers and their children.

This sequence was found in a middle-aged woman in good health. The sample consisted of blood.

The CDR3 sequence: CASSPSELQETQYF. Written as DNA, the CDR3 is TGTGCCAGCAGTCCATCGGAACTACAAGAGACCCAGTACTTC. This chain connects TRBV6-1 to TRBJ2-5; D gene unclear. Germline CDR1 is MNHNS and CDR2 is SASEGT. The CDR3 is 14 amino acids. With 5 bases removed from V and 2 bases from J, the gap between germline ends came to 12 bases.